Listed below are T cell receptor beta chains from one sample, sequenced in a study of PD-1 blockade in mismatch repair-deficient tumors. Assay used: immunoSEQ multiplex PCR; TCRdb lists only in-frame clones, some missing. The sample shows some 120,000 clones, roughly 86% of them seen only once. The source was peripheral blood, collected about 17 months after starting pembrolizumab. Receptors originate from an adult with mismatch repair-deficient cancer. Both conserved end residues are part of each CDR3. Each record gives: D gene, V gene, J gene, clone size, CDR3 protein, CDR3 DNA. D genes are given only for firm matches. Clone sizes are given selectively: once, few, many, or a class where the clone is expanded.

>TRBD2|TRBV7-9|TRBJ2-3|NA
CASSLVRLAADTQYF
TGTGCCAGCAGCTTAGTCCGGCTAGCGGCAGATACGCAGTATTTT
>TRBD1|TRBV4-3|TRBJ2-7|NA
CASSRRTGSYEQYF
TGCGCCAGCAGCCGAAGGACAGGTTCCTACGAGCAGTACTTC
>NA|TRBV11-3|TRBJ2-1|NA
CASSLDRARGQFF
TGTGCCAGCAGCTTAGATCGGGCCCGCGGGCAGTTCTTC
>NA|TRBV27|TRBJ2-3|NA
CASSDSSTDTQYF
TGTGCCAGCTCCGACTCCAGCACAGATACGCAGTATTTT
>NA|TRBV28|TRBJ2-1|once
CASSSSRGTVHEQFF
TGTGCCAGCAGTTCCTCTCGCGGGACTGTCCATGAGCAGTTCTTC
>NA|TRBV11-3|TRBJ1-1|NA
CASSWTLGDTEAFF
TGTGCCAGCAGCTGGACCCTTGGGGATACTGAAGCTTTCTTT
>NA|TRBV4-1|TRBJ1-2|NA
CASSHPEGLANYGYTF
TGCGCCAGCAGCCACCCCGAAGGGTTAGCTAACTATGGCTACACCTTC
>TRBD2|TRBV4-1|TRBJ2-3|once
CASSLLARNTDTQYF
TGCGCCAGCAGCCTACTAGCGAGAAACACAGATACGCAGTATTTT
>NA|TRBV6-5|TRBJ2-3|once
CASSYGGRSTDTQYF
TGTGCCAGCAGTTACGGGGGGCGGAGCACAGATACGCAGTATTTT
>NA|TRBV9|TRBJ2-2|NA
CASSVAPNTGELFF
TGTGCCAGCAGCGTAGCACCGAACACCGGGGAGCTGTTTTTT
>NA|TRBV21-1|TRBJ2-5|NA
CASSRLTGATSGQETQYF
TGTGCCAGCAGCCGCCTAACAGGCGCCACTAGCGGCCAAGAGACCCAGTACTTC
>NA|TRBV28|TRBJ1-1|few
CASSGTPTEAFF
TGTGCCAGCAGTGGGACGCCGACTGAAGCTTTCTTT
>TRBD2|TRBV5-1|TRBJ2-7|NA
CASSLALPSSGKAYEQYF
TGCGCCAGCAGCTTGGCCCTGCCTTCTAGCGGGAAAGCCTACGAGCAGTACTTC
>TRBD1|TRBV29-1|TRBJ1-1|NA
CSVEGSGGFFF
TGCAGCGTTGAAGGGTCAGGGGGGTTTTTCTTT
>NA|TRBV5-1|TRBJ2-7|NA
CASSAGISYEQYF
TGCGCCAGCAGCGCAGGGATTTCCTACGAGCAGTACTTC
>TRBD1|TRBV5-1|TRBJ2-3|NA
CASSLRDRVVDTQYF
TGCGCCAGCAGCTTGCGGGACAGGGTAGTAGATACGCAGTATTTT
>NA|TRBV6-1|TRBJ2-7|few
CASAGRNSYEQYF
TGTGCCAGCGCGGGAAGGAACTCATACGAGCAGTACTTC
>TRBD2|TRBV5-6|TRBJ2-3|NA
CASSPGLAGVTDTQYF
TGTGCCAGCAGCCCAGGACTAGCGGGAGTCACAGATACGCAGTATTTT
>NA|TRBV9|TRBJ2-3|NA
CASSVATRYTDTQYF
TGTGCCAGCAGCGTAGCAACTAGATACACAGATACGCAGTATTTT
>NA|TRBV25-1|TRBJ2-5|NA
CATREGKSYF
TGTGCCACCAGAGAGGGAAAGTCCTACTTC
>NA|TRBV2|TRBJ1-2|NA
CASNLLSGRGDGYTF
TGTGCCAGCAATCTCTTAAGCGGGAGGGGGGATGGCTACACCTTC
>NA|TRBV6-5|TRBJ2-1|NA
CASSYGSSSSYNEQFF
TGTGCCAGCAGTTACGGTAGCAGCAGCTCCTACAATGAGCAGTTCTTC
>NA|TRBV9|TRBJ2-3|NA
CASSVAGVEDTQYF
TGTGCCAGCAGCGTAGCGGGAGTGGAGGATACGCAGTATTTT
>NA|TRBV4-1|TRBJ1-1|NA
CASSQAGSAFF
TGCGCCAGCAGCCAAGCAGGGAGCGCTTTCTTT
>TRBD2|TRBV6-5|TRBJ2-1|NA
CASSPRGLAYEQFF
TGTGCCAGCAGTCCTCGTGGACTAGCATATGAGCAGTTCTTC
>NA|TRBV4-3|TRBJ2-3|NA
CASSQELGFTDTQYF
TGCGCCAGCAGCCAAGAGTTGGGTTTCACAGATACGCAGTATTTT
>TRBD1|TRBV10-3|TRBJ2-7|once
CAIQGQGYEQYF
TGTGCCATCCAGGGACAGGGGTACGAGCAGTACTTC
>TRBD1|TRBV5-1|TRBJ2-3|NA
CASSYRDSHTDTQYF
TGCGCCAGCAGTTACCGGGACAGCCACACAGATACGCAGTATTTT
>TRBD1|TRBV7-9|TRBJ2-5|NA
CASSRPGQGAWETQYF
TGTGCCAGCAGCCGCCCGGGACAGGGGGCCTGGGAGACCCAGTACTTC
>NA|TRBV19|TRBJ1-4|NA
CASSISGSEKLFF
TGTGCCAGTAGTATTTCAGGTTCTGAAAAACTGTTTTTT
>TRBD2|TRBV27|TRBJ2-2|NA
CASSVIAGDGTGELFF
TGTGCCAGCAGTGTTATAGCGGGAGATGGCACCGGGGAGCTGTTTTTT
>NA|TRBV18|TRBJ2-4|few
CASSPDLNIQYF
TGTGCCAGCTCACCGGACCTAAACATTCAGTACTTC
>TRBD2|TRBV10-3|TRBJ2-5|NA
CAISGSGLNKTQYF
TGTGCCATCAGTGGCTCGGGACTAAACAAAACCCAGTACTTC
>TRBD1|TRBV6-5|TRBJ2-7|NA
CASSRGPDRSYEQYF
TGTGCCAGCAGCAGGGGGCCTGACAGGAGTTACGAGCAGTACTTC
>NA|TRBV4-1|TRBJ2-7|NA
CASSQDGQYEQYF
TGCGCCAGCAGCCAAGATGGACAATACGAGCAGTACTTC
>TRBD1|TRBV4-1|TRBJ1-5|NA
CASSQLSPGQGYQPQHF
TGCGCCAGCAGCCAACTTTCCCCGGGACAGGGCTATCAGCCCCAGCATTTT
>NA|TRBV4-1|TRBJ2-7|NA
CASSQAGEYEQYF
TGCGCCAGCAGCCAGGCTGGGGAGTACGAGCAGTACTTC
>TRBD1|TRBV6-5|TRBJ2-3|NA
CASSSGPRDRYTQYF
TGTGCCAGCAGTTCCGGGCCCCGGGACAGGTATACGCAGTATTTT
>NA|TRBV7-9|TRBJ2-7|once
CASSFEASWDEQYF
TGTGCCAGCAGCTTCGAAGCTAGCTGGGACGAGCAGTACTTC
>TRBD1|TRBV6-5|TRBJ2-1|few
CASSTGTAYNEQFF
TGTGCCAGCAGTACCGGGACAGCCTACAATGAGCAGTTCTTC
>TRBD2|TRBV6-1|TRBJ2-7|NA
CASRGLAGVEQYF
TGTGCCAGCCGGGGGCTAGCGGGAGTTGAGCAGTACTTC
>TRBD2|TRBV7-2|TRBJ2-7|NA
CASSLEGLAGNYEQYF
TGTGCCAGCAGCTTAGAGGGTCTAGCGGGGAACTACGAGCAGTACTTC
>TRBD2|TRBV6-5|TRBJ2-7|NA
CASSYGEGYEQYF
TGTGCCAGCAGTTACGGGGAGGGGTACGAGCAGTACTTC
>TRBD1|TRBV6-6|TRBJ1-5|NA
CASSWGQGAGQPQHF
TGTGCCAGCAGTTGGGGACAGGGGGCCGGTCAGCCCCAGCATTTT
>TRBD2|TRBV29-1|TRBJ2-1|NA
CSVEDLMDSGRAKSYNEQFF
TGCAGCGTTGAAGATCTAATGGACAGCGGGAGGGCCAAATCCTACAATGAGCAGTTCTTC
>TRBD1|TRBV28|TRBJ1-2|NA
CASSSTTGGHGYTF
TGTGCCAGCAGTTCGACGACAGGGGGCCATGGCTACACCTTC
>TRBD2|TRBV5-1|TRBJ2-1|NA
CASSIAGPYNEQFF
TGCGCCAGCAGTATAGCGGGTCCTTACAATGAGCAGTTCTTC
>TRBD1|TRBV6-4|TRBJ1-2|few
CASSANRGNGYTF
TGTGCCAGCAGTGCCAACAGGGGAAATGGCTACACCTTC
>NA|TRBV4-3|TRBJ1-1|NA
CASSQDVGEWGTEAFF
TGCGCCAGCAGCCAAGATGTAGGGGAGTGGGGCACTGAAGCTTTCTTT
>NA|TRBV30|TRBJ2-3|NA
CAWSVIFVTTVRRDTQYF
TGTGCCTGGAGTGTAATTTTTGTTACTACCGTGCGAAGAGATACGCAGTATTTT
>NA|TRBV7-2|TRBJ2-7|NA
CASRQVGTYEQYF
TGTGCCAGCCGTCAGGTTGGGACCTACGAGCAGTACTTC
>NA|TRBV5-4|TRBJ2-2|NA
CASSVSAPGELFF
TGTGCCAGCAGTGTATCTGCGCCCGGGGAGCTGTTTTTT
>NA|TRBV7-8|TRBJ2-3|NA
CASSLIAAGSTDTQYF
TGTGCCAGCAGCTTAATAGCGGCGGGTAGCACAGATACGCAGTATTTT
>NA|TRBV11-3|TRBJ2-2|NA
CASSPRQNTGELFF
TGTGCCAGCAGCCCACGACAGAACACCGGGGAGCTGTTTTTT
>NA|TRBV11-3|TRBJ2-5|NA
CASSLEGTRKTQYF
TGTGCCAGCAGCTTAGAGGGGACACGGAAGACCCAGTACTTC
>NA|TRBV11-3|TRBJ2-5|NA
CASSLARGLEETQYF
TGTGCCAGCAGCTTAGCCCGGGGTTTGGAAGAGACCCAGTACTTC
>NA|TRBV7-8|TRBJ2-3|once
CASIKTVTDTQYF
TGTGCCAGCATAAAGACAGTCACAGATACGCAGTATTTT
>TRBD2|TRBV7-9|TRBJ2-1|NA
CASSLAAGGLLGYNEQFF
TGTGCCAGCAGCTTAGCAGCGGGAGGGCTGCTTGGCTACAATGAGCAGTTCTTC
>NA|TRBV11-2|TRBJ1-2|NA
CASSLRTHYGYTF
TGTGCCAGCAGCCTGAGGACCCATTATGGCTACACCTTC